These 21 T cell receptor beta chains were all obtained from the same sample, sequenced in a study of post-analysis software for immune sequencing data. Study-level results: Relative to controls, patients had five TRBV segments at higher frequency, with TRBV5-6, TRBV5-1 and TRBV20-1 among these.

Prepared libraries of TCR beta cDNA carried unique molecular identifiers. Using its own MiXCR run on the PCR reads, TCRdb lists one record per CDR3 protein. Of hundreds of thousands of distinct CDR3 sequences listed, nearly 45% are singletons. Their specific antigens are unknown. Sequenced material: blood. All receptors come from a girl aged 10-17 years with multiple sclerosis.

This clonotype has a single count. The chain combines TRBV6-1 with TRBJ2-7; D remains unclear. The ends were cut back, 7 bases at V and 2 bases at J, with 12 bases in the middle. The germline V gene encodes CDR1 MNHNS and CDR2 SASEGT. The CDR3 contains 13 residues. This chain's CDR3 is CASKVTFAYEQYF. The CDR3 region has the DNA TGTGCCAGCAAGGTGACTTTTGCCTACGAGCAGTACTTC.

There are many counts of this clonotype. This chain links TRBV4-3 with TRBJ2-5; no reliable D call. V dropped 1 base and J dropped 5 bases, with 8 bases sitting between them. Germline V gene data show CDR1 as LGHNA and CDR2 as YSLEER. This CDR3 region has 13 residues. The CDR3 sequence is CASSQARWETQYF. Here the CDR3 DNA reads TGCGCCAGCAGCCAAGCACGGTGGGAGACCCAGTACTTC.

The CDR3 sequence is CSARRRTSSYNSPLHF. The CDR3 DNA reads as TGCAGTGCTAGACGGCGGACGAGCTCCTATAATTCACCCCTCCACTTT. The gene calls are TRBV20-1 and TRBJ1-6; D unclear. Looked up from germline, CDR1 is DFQATT and CDR2 is SNEGSKA (reference sequence). The CDR3 contains 16 residues. Deletions cut 2 bases from V and 0 bases from J, with 11 bases between.

The chain combines TRBV27 with TRBJ2-1, with 8 bases identical to TRBD1. Germline V gene sequence: CDR1 MNHEY, CDR2 SMNVEV (reference sequence). The V and J ends lost 6 bases and 8 bases, in that order; junction bases with no gene match: 3. The CDR3 is 12 amino acids. The CDR3 loop reads CASSQGADEQFF. CDR3 in DNA: TGTGCCAGCAGCCAGGGGGCCGATGAGCAGTTCTTC.

This clonotype has more than one count but fewer than ten. The V call is TRBV20-1, the J call TRBJ2-7, with TRBD1 matching 11 bases. The CDR3 spans 13 residues. The germline V gene encodes CDR1 DFQATT and CDR2 SNEGSKA (reference sequence). V lost 4 bases to trimming and J lost 5 bases; unmatched junction nucleotides: 4. In DNA, the CDR3 is TGCAGTGCTACTCGGGACAGGGGGAACGAGCAGTACTTC. This encodes CSATRDRGNEQYF.

A few counts support this clonotype. This chain connects TRBV12-3 or TRBV12-4 to TRBJ2-7; 10 bases agree with TRBD1. The V and J ends lost 6 bases and 6 bases, in that order; junction bases with no gene match: 8. The CDR3 is 14 residues long. DNA of the CDR3: TGTGCCAGCAGCCCCGGGACAGGGGAGGGCGAGCAGTACTTC. The encoded protein is CASSPGTGEGEQYF.

This clonotype was seen a few times. V usage is TRBV2 and J usage is TRBJ2-5, with TRBD2 as a possible D gene (5 bases). Germline values: CDR1 SNHLY, CDR2 FYNNEI. The CDR3 consists of 14 residues. V lost 8 bases and J lost 1, with 14 bases in between. CDR3 coding DNA: TGTGCCAGCGGAGAGCGGATCCTCCAAGAGACCCAGTACTTC. This encodes CASGERILQETQYF.

A few counts support this clonotype. V is TRBV7-9 and J is TRBJ2-1, with 7 bases that match TRBD2. Germline lookup yields CDR1 SEHNR and CDR2 FQNEAQ (reference sequence). Unmatched junction bases numbered 9, after V lost 0 bases and J lost 4 bases. The CDR3 has 17 residues. The CDR3, as DNA: TGTGCCAGCAGCTTAGCGCGAGGTCGGGGGGAATACAATGAGCAGTTCTTC. It specifies CASSLARGRGEYNEQFF. The full variable domain, with the rest looked up from reference TRBV7-9 and TRBJ2-1, is DTGVSQNPRHKITKRGQNVTFRCDPISEHNRLYWYRQTLGQGPEFLTYFQNEAQLEKSRLLSDRFSAERPKGSFSTLEIQRTEQGDSAMYLCASSLARGRGEYNEQFFGPGTRLTVL.

This clonotype showed up just a few times. The chain employs TRBV6-6 and TRBJ2-3; maybe TRBD2 (6 bases). The V and J ends lost 7 bases and 0 bases respectively, with 14 bases between them. The CDR3 extends over 15 amino acids. Germline assignment: CDR1 MNHNY and CDR2 SVGAGI (reference sequence). In nucleotides, the CDR3 is TGTGCCAGCACCTTAGTGGGGAGGAGCACAGATACGCAGTATTTT. This sequence encodes CASTLVGRSTDTQYF.

This clonotype came up a few times. This sequence joins TRBV6-1 and TRBJ2-1, with 15 bases lining up with TRBD2. V was clipped by 5 bases and J by 10 bases; unmatched bases: 24. The CDR3 covers 21 residues. Germline V CDR1 and CDR2: MNHNS, SASEGT. This CDR3 reads CASSPPRAGTSGRILFREQFF. The DNA of the CDR3 is TGTGCCAGCAGTCCCCCAAGGGCGGGGACTAGCGGGAGGATCTTATTTAGGGAGCAGTTCTTC.

This chain uses TRBV15 with TRBJ2-5; 10 nucleotides agree with TRBD2. Germline V gene sequence: CDR1 LNHNV, CDR2 YYDKDF (reference sequence). V lost 0 bases, J lost 7 bases, and 11 bases stayed unmatched. The length of the CDR3 is 17 residues. CDR3 loop: CATSRDKGSGRLGTQYF. The DNA for the CDR3 is TGTGCCACCAGCAGAGATAAGGGTAGCGGGAGGTTGGGGACCCAGTACTTC.

Turning to this clonotype: Relative to the germline gene, one junction end is altered; a read error may explain this. The genes are TRBV7-8 and TRBJ2-7, with D possibly matching TRBD1 (5 bases). Germline V gene lookup returns CDR1 SGHVS and CDR2 FQNEAQ. The CDR3 is made up of 15 amino acids. The CDR3 spells CVSSRSGQGSYEQYF. CDR3 nucleotide sequence: TGTGTCAGCAGCCGCTCAGGGCAGGGCTCCTACGAGCAGTACTTC. Based on the CDR3 plus reference TRBV7-8 and TRBJ2-7, the full variable domain is GAGVSQSPRYKVAKRGQDVALRCDPISGHVSLFWYQQALGQGPEFLTYFQNEAQLDKSGLPSDRFFAERPEGSVSTLKIQRTQQEDSAVYLCVSSRSGQGSYEQYFGPGTRLTVT.

About this clonotype: One end of the junction is discordant with germline, which a read error may explain. The V gene is TRBV10-3, the J gene TRBJ2-4, with TRBD2 matching 12 bases. The J call may be faulty, since TRBJ2-7 better matches the DNA end. The CDR3 is 14 amino acids. From germline, CDR1 is ENHRY and CDR2 SYGVKD. In DNA form, the CDR3 reads TGTACCATCAGTGAGGGACTAGCGGGCGGCGAGCAGTACTTC. This codes for CTISEGLAGGEQYF.

The genes are TRBV20-1 and TRBJ2-1, with 9 bases identical to TRBD2. The CDR3 totals 14 residues. Germline V gene lookup returns CDR1 DFQATT and CDR2 SNEGSKA (reference sequence). Trimming at V came to 5 bases and at J to 3 bases, leaving 5 bases not matched to a gene. CDR3: CSASSGANYNEQFF. The CDR3 DNA follows: TGCAGTGCTTCTAGCGGGGCAAACTACAATGAGCAGTTCTTC.

This rearrangement joins TRBV4-1 to TRBJ2-1, with 7 bases aligning to TRBD1. CDR3 length equals 16 residues. V lost 2 bases and J lost 5; bases outside the gene matches: 9. CDR1 and CDR2 from the germline V gene are MGHRA and YSYEKL. The CDR3: CASSQFPRDSHNEQFF. The DNA for the CDR3 is TGCGCCAGCAGCCAATTCCCTCGGGACAGCCACAATGAGCAGTTCTTC.

This clonotype was found once. The rearrangement links TRBV20-1 to TRBJ2-5, with D possibly being TRBD1 (5 bases). The CDR3 totals 11 residues. Per germline, CDR1 DFQATT and CDR2 SNEGSKA (reference sequence). Trimming removed 1 base from V and 11 bases from J, with 11 bases in between. The CDR3: CSARGPGMQYF. The CDR3 bases are TGCAGTGCTAGAGGACCAGGGATGCAGTACTTC.

This chain uses TRBV20-1 with TRBJ2-5; 7 bases map to TRBD1. The J call may be faulty, since TRBJ2-7 better matches the DNA end. There are 16 residues in the CDR3. Germline V gene lookup returns CDR1 DFQATT and CDR2 SNEGSKA (reference sequence). The CDR3 spells CSASRFGQASSYEQYF. The CDR3 DNA reads as TGCAGTGCTAGCCGCTTTGGACAGGCTAGCTCCTACGAGCAGTACTTC.

CDR3 sequence: CASSPSGVLQETQYF. The CDR3 nucleotides are TGTGCCAGCAGCCCAAGCGGGGTACTCCAAGAGACCCAGTACTTC. The chain uses TRBV28 and TRBJ2-5; 7 bases map to TRBD2. Germline values: CDR1 MDHEN, CDR2 SYDVKM. Trimming at V came to 6 bases and at J to 1 base, leaving 8 bases not matched to a gene. This CDR3 spans 15 amino acids.

The gene calls are TRBV29-1 and TRBJ2-5, with D tentatively TRBD2 (6 bases). The DNA end lines up better with TRBJ2-7; the J call may be wrong. The CDR3 consists of 15 residues. The germline CDR1 and CDR2 sequences are SQVTM and ANQGSEA. The CDR3 protein is CSVVRSRGANYEQYF. The CDR3 DNA is TGCAGCGTTGTTCGGTCTCGCGGGGCAAACTACGAGCAGTACTTC.

In regard to this clonotype: A read error may account for a junction end that differs from germline. This chain links TRBV5-1 with TRBJ2-3; 12 bases are a match to TRBD2. The CDR3 has 16 residues. CDR1 and CDR2 (germline): SGHRS, YFSETQ. The CDR3 coding sequence is TGCACCAGCAGCCCCGGGACTAGCGGGAGCACAGATACGCAGTATTTT. As protein: CTSSPGTSGSTDTQYF.

A few counts support this clonotype. This sequence joins TRBV5-6 and TRBJ2-1; unclear D gene. From germline, CDR1 is SGHDT and CDR2 YYEEEE. CDR3 length: 16 residues. Deletions cut 1 base from V and 0 bases from J, with 11 bases between. CDR3 region: CASSLIGKYSYNEQFF. CDR3 nucleotides: TGTGCCAGCAGCTTGATCGGTAAATACTCCTACAATGAGCAGTTCTTC. Full variable domain (outside the CDR3, taken from reference TRBV5-6 and TRBJ2-1): DAGVTQSPTHLIKTRGQQVTLRCSPKSGHDTVSWYQQALGQGPQFIFQYYEEEERQRGNFPDRFSGHQFPNYSSELNVNALLLGDSALYLCASSLIGKYSYNEQFFGPGTRLTVL.